Following are 5 T cell receptor beta chains from one sample sequenced in a study of naive and memory T cell subsets. Amplification of ligated cDNA took four PCR rounds with SP2 and nested alpha and beta constant primers. TCRdb fed the 5' RACE reads into MiXCR, producing one record per CDR3 protein. The sample records 50,000 or so distinct CDR3 sequences, under 8.5% being singletons. TCR cDNA received a 3' ligated oligonucleotide that carried a UMI. The receptors stem from a male donor in good health.

At least ten counts were recorded for this clonotype. The chain links TRBV7-2 to TRBJ2-3; D ambiguous. This CDR3 has 13 amino acids. Germline V gives CDR1 SGHTA, CDR2 FQGNSA. Trimming pared 4 bases from V and 2 bases from J, leaving 7 bases between. The CDR3 sequence: CASSSALTDTQYF. In DNA, the CDR3 is TGTGCCAGCAGCTCAGCCCTCACAGATACGCAGTATTTT.

A few counts support this clonotype. The chain uses TRBV5-5 and TRBJ1-5; a possible D gene is TRBD1 (6 bases). The CDR3 runs to 13 residues. Per the germline V gene, CDR1 is SGHKS and CDR2 is YYEKEE (reference sequence). V lost 2 bases and J 10 bases, leaving 13 bases between the germline ends. The DNA of the CDR3 is TGTGCCAGCAGCTTCACATCGGACAGCCCCCAGCATTTT. Protein: CASSFTSDSPQHF.

Comment on this clonotype: A read error may be the cause here, since a much bigger clone is one base away. The chain uses TRBV5-4 and TRBJ1-2; 7 bases align to TRBD1. Germline-derived CDR1 and CDR2 are SGHNT and YYREEE (reference sequence). The CDR3 has 18 amino acids. V dropped 4 bases and J dropped 2; count of bases not matched to a gene: 17. The CDR3 coding sequence is TGTGCCAGCAGCGTCGGGGCCTTCTGGGGGACAGACAACTATGGCTACACCTTC. This encodes CASSVGAFWGTDNYGYTF.

The chain links TRBV19 to TRBJ2-5; D is uncertain. This CDR3 is 13 amino acids long. From germline, CDR1 is LNHDA and CDR2 SQIVND (reference sequence). The germline V and J ends were trimmed by 4 bases and 5 bases, with 11 bases remaining between them. CDR3 region: CASSRNARETQYF. The CDR3 coding sequence is TGTGCCAGTAGTAGGAACGCGCGGGAGACCCAGTACTTC.

Ten or more counts support this clonotype. The chain is built from TRBV9 and TRBJ2-3, with D possibly being TRBD2 (7 bases). The germline gives CDR1 SGDLS, CDR2 YYNGEE. V was shortened by 0 bases and J by 2 bases, with 10 bases between the two germline ends. This CDR3 has 15 amino acids. The CDR3 protein is CASSVGAGATDTQYF. The CDR3 DNA reads TGTGCCAGCAGCGTAGGGGCGGGGGCCACAGATACGCAGTATTTT.